The clone carrying this TCR beta chain was picked up one time. No antigen is known for it. V was clipped by 5 bases and J by 1 base; unmatched bases: 6. The germline gives CDR1 MNHEY, CDR2 SMNVEV (reference sequence). The CDR3 has 16 amino acids. Use of 60 Vbeta and 13 Jbeta primers characterized the PCR. The assay was immunoSEQ multiplex PCR, and TCRdb's table has in-frame clones only and misses some. The repertoire holds around 190,000 clones, almost 85% seen once, with approximately 0.55% in the top ten. This sample was taken from a study of cytomegalovirus exposure and HLA in healthy donors. About the study: A previous analysis identified approximately 120 million unique TCR beta sequences derived from 180 million or so T cells. Study-wide results and limits: Analysis was carried out at a later point, and it linked a missense DCLRE1C variant to TCR beta V- and J-gene trimming.

This chain joins TRBV27 and TRBJ2-2, with 8 nucleotides matching TRBD1. Sequencing was done on a sample of PBMCs. The clonotype was recovered from a woman aged 45-59 years in good health and CMV-seronegative. This CDR3 is CASSLRTGMNTGELFF. The CDR3 bases are TGTGCCAGCAGTCTCCGGACAGGGATGAACACCGGGGAGCTGTTTTTT.